This T cell receptor (beta chain) was retrieved from a study of persistence of HIV-infected CD4 T cells (dated by TCRdb to 2020 to 2021). The study in broad terms: CMV- and HIV-1 Gag-responding CD4+ T cells were isolated from ART-treated individuals so that antigen-driven clonal expansion of HIV-1-infected cells could be examined. Suppressive ART had been received by participants for a median of roughly eight years. Peripheral blood samples of up to roughly 180 mL were collected at multiple time points, except for a couple of participants, who underwent leukapheresis at a single time point. Proviral sequencing was used to assess clonality among infected cells, whereas TCRbeta sequencing gauged the clonality of all cells within each sorted population. The TCR cluster analysis across participants included eight or nine participants for CMV and over five participants for Gag. General conclusions and limits of the study: Bulk TCR analyses could not be restricted to the rare CMV-responding cells that actually carried HIV-1 proviruses. Only a small number of individuals took part in the study, and only a limited range of antigens was tested. TCR oligoclonality correlated with proviral oligoclonality within the same sorted populations. Enrichment of degenerate expanded CDR3beta sequences was found in antigen-responding cells, suggesting convergent selection of CD4+ responses to CMV and Gag. Significantly lower TCRbeta richness was observed in CMV- and Gag-responding cells than in anti-CD3/anti-CD28-responding cells, and higher oligoclonality was observed in CMV-responding cells than in CD3/CD28-stimulated and Gag-responding cells.

Interpreted using the paper, the treatment or condition label stands for: suppressive antiretroviral therapy. A pool of overlapping HIV-1 Gag 15-mer peptides was used at 0.9 to 1 ug per peptide per mL for cell stimulation. Memory populations depleted of antigen-responding cells were obtained by sorting nonresponding CD40L-negative CD69-negative CD45RO-high memory CD4+ T cells. HIV-1-infected adults in whom suppressive ART had been started during chronic infection were enrolled as participants. For at least 4 years, participants had undetectable plasma HIV-1 RNA, below 50 copies/mL. To be included, participants needed a CD4+ T cell count above 400 cells/uL and a positive CMV serology. Before stimulation, PBMCs were isolated using density centrifugation and depleted of CD8+ T cells. For less than 20 hours, the CD8-depleted PBMCs were stimulated with anti-CD28/CD49d costimulation, a CD40-blocking antibody, and enfuvirtide to prevent new infections. Cell sorting was performed on a Beckman Coulter MoFlo Legacy or XDP sorter, and dead cells were excluded with propidium iodide. The QIAamp DNA Mini Kit was used for genomic DNA extraction from samples above one million cells, and the Quick-DNA Microprep Kit was used otherwise.

Details on this clone: Its antigen remains unidentified. The sample holds no much larger clone one base away, and base qualities are not on file.

The immunoSEQ hsTCRB assay version 4 in survey mode was used to sequence TCRbeta repertoires from genomic DNA. For TCRbeta sequencing, genomic DNA was diluted to around 10 ng/uL, with up to 1 ug used per sample. Per the authors' processing: TCRbeta data were analyzed in ImmunoSeq Analyzer 3.0, with diversity computed on productive nucleotide rearrangements. Lower-bound TCR diversity was estimated with the improved Chao index, and clonality with the Gini coefficient using the Immunarch R package. When different nucleotide rearrangements encoded the same CDR3beta amino acid sequence, each rearrangement was treated as a distinct clonotype. TCRbeta sequences significantly enriched in antigen-responding cells relative to anti-CD3/anti-CD28-activated cells were identified by differential abundance analysis. GLIPH2 grouped TCRs by predicted peptide-MHC specificity, both within each participant and across combined participant data sets. The source is immuneACCESS, and TCRdb retained only in-frame sequences with V and J called. Part of the clones is not carried over; for the studies checked, unresolved V genes explain less than half of this, and the remainder is unexplained. The D gene and trimming were derived from the DNA, and the V and J assignments and clone size from that table. This sample has about 39,000 clones in its table, and over 65% of those were observed once. The ten largest clones add up to approximately 5.4% of the sample.

This TCR came from an adult with HIV. The donor label of this sample is uncertain. The material sequenced was cultured CD4+ T cells from PBMCs, taken from a patient who received antiretroviral therapy. Explained via the paper, the cell subset or site label denotes: CD40L-CD69- CD45RO-high memory CD4 T cells not responding to Gag peptides.

The CDR3 region: CATSDYGSNQPQHF. The nucleotide sequence is TGTGCCACCAGTGATTATGGGAGCAATCAGCCCCAGCATTTT. This sequence uses TRBV24-1 and TRBJ1-5, with no D gene named confidently. The CDR3 spans 14 residues, from the cysteine through the phenylalanine. The entry retains the CDR3 DNA only, 42 bases that are in frame from base 1. The germline ends are 5 bases apart after V is trimmed by 2 bases and J by 1 base. According to the germline V gene, CDR1 reads KGHDR and CDR2 reads SFDVKD.